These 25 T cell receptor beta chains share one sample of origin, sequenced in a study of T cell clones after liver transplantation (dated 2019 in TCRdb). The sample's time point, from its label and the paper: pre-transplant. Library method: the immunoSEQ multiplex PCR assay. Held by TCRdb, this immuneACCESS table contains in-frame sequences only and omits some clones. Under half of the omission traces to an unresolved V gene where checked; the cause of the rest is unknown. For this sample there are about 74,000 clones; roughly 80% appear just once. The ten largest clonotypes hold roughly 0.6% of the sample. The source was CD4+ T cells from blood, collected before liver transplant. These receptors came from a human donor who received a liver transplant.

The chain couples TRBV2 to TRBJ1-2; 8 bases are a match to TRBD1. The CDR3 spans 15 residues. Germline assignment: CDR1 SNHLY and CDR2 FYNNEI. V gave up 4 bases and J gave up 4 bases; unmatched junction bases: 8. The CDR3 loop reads CASSVGQGAVYGYTF. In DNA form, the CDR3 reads TGTGCCAGCAGTGTTGGGCAGGGGGCGGTCTATGGCTACACCTTC. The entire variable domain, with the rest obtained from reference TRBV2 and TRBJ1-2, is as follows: EPEVTQTPSHQVTQMGQEVILRCVPISNHLYFYWYRQILGQKVEFLVSFYNNEISEKSEIFDDQFSVERPDGSNFTLKIRSTKLEDSAMYFCASSVGQGAVYGYTFGSGTRLTVV.

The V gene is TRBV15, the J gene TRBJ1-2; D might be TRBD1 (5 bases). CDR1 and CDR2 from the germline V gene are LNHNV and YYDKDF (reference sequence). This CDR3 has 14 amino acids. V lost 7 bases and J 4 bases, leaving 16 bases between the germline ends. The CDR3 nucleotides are TGTGCCACCACTTCACCTTCAGACAGCTATGGCTACACCTTC. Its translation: CATTSPSDSYGYTF.

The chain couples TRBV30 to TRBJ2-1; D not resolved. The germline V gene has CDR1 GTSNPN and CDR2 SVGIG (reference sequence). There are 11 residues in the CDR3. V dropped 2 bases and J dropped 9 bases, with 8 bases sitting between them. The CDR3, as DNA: TGTGCCTGGAGTCCACGGAGTGAGCAGTTCTTC. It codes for CAWSPRSEQFF.

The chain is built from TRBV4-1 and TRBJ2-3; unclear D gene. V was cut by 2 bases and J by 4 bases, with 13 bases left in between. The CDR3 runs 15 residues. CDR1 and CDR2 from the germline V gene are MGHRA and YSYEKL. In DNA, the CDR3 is TGCGCCAGCAGCCAAATAGGCGCGGAAGCAGATACGCAGTATTTT. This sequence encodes CASSQIGAEADTQYF.

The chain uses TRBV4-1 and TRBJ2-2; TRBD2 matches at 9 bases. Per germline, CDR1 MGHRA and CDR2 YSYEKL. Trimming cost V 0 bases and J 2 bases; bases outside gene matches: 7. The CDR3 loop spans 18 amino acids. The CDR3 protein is CASSQEGTSWDNTGELFF. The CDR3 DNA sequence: TGCGCCAGCAGCCAAGAAGGGACTAGCTGGGATAACACCGGGGAGCTGTTTTTT.

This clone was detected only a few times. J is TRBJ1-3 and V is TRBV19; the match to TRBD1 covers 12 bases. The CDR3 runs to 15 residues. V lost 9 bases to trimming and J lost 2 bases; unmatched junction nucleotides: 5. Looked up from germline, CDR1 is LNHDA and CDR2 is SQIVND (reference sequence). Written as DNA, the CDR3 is TGTGCCAGCGGGACAGGGGGCTTCGCTGGAAACACCATATATTTT. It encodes CASGTGGFAGNTIYF.

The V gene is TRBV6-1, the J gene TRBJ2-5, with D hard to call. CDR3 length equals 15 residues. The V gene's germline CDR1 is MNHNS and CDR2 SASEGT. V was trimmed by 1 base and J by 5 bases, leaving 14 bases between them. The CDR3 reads CASSEEWWGKETQYF. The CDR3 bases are TGTGCCAGCAGTGAAGAATGGTGGGGTAAGGAGACCCAGTACTTC.

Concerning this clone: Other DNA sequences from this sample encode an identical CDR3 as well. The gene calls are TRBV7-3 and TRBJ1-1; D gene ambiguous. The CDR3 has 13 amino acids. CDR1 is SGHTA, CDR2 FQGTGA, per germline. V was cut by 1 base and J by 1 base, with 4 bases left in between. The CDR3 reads CASSLSGNTEAFF. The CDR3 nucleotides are TGTGCCAGCAGCTTAAGTGGGAACACTGAAGCTTTCTTT.

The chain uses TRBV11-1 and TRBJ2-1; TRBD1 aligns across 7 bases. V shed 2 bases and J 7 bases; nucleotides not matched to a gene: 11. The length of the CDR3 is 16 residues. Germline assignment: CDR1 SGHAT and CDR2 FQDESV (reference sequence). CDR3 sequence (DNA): TGTGCCAGCAGCTTATTACGGGACAGAATTAGAAATGAGCAGTTCTTC. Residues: CASSLLRDRIRNEQFF.

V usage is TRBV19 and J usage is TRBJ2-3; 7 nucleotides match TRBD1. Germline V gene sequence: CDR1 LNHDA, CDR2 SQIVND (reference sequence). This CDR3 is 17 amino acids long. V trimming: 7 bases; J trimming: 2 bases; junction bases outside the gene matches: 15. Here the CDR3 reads CASTPRLGTVITDTQYF. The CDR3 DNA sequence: TGTGCCAGTACCCCAAGATTGGGGACAGTCATCACAGATACGCAGTATTTT.

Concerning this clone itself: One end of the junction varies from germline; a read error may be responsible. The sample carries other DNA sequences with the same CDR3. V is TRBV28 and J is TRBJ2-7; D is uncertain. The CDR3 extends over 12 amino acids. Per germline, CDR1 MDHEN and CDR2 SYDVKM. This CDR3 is CASSLTSSEQYF. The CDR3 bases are TGTGCCAGCAGTTTAACTTCCTCCGAGCAGTACTTC.

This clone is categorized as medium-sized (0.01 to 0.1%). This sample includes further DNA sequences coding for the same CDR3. CDR3 sequence (DNA): TGCGCCAGCAGCCCACAGACATCCTCCAAGGAAGCTTTCTTT. The encoded protein is CASSPQTSSKEAFF. The rearrangement links TRBV5-1 to TRBJ1-1; D gene unclear. The V and J ends lost 4 bases and 8 bases respectively, with 18 bases between them. The CDR3 spans 14 residues. Germline assignment: CDR1 SGHRS and CDR2 YFSETQ.

CDR3 in amino acids: CASSYQQKLFF. CDR3 nucleotide sequence: TGTGCCAGCAGTTACCAGCAAAAACTGTTTTTT. This chain connects TRBV6-6 to TRBJ1-4; D gene ambiguous. The ends were cut back, 2 bases at V and 9 bases at J, with 4 bases in the middle. The CDR3 length is 11 residues. CDR1 and CDR2 from the germline V gene are MNHNY and SVGAGI (reference sequence).

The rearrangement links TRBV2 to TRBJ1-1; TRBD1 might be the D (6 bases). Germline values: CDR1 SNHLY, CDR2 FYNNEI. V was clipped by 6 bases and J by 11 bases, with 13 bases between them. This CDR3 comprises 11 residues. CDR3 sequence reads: CASREGVTAFF. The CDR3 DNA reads TGTGCCAGCAGGGAGGGGGTTACGGCTTTCTTT.

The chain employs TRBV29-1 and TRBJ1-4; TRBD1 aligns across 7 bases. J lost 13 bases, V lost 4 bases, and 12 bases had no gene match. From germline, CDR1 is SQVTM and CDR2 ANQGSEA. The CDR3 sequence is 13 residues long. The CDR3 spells CSVVSLGSGGLFF. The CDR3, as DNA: TGCAGCGTTGTGTCCCTGGGGTCAGGGGGACTGTTTTTT.

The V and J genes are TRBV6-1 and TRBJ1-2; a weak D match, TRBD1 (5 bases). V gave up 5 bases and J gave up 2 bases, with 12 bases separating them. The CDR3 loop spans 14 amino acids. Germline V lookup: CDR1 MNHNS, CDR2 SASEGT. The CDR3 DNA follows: TGTGCCAGCAGTTCCATGACAGCCAACTATGGCTACACCTTC. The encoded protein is CASSSMTANYGYTF.

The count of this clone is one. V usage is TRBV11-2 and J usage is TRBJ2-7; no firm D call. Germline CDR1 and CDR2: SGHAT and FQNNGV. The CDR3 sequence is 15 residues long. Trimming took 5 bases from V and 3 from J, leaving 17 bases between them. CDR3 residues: CASSPPPLSSYEQYF. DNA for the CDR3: TGTGCCAGCAGCCCACCCCCGTTAAGTAGCTACGAGCAGTACTTC.

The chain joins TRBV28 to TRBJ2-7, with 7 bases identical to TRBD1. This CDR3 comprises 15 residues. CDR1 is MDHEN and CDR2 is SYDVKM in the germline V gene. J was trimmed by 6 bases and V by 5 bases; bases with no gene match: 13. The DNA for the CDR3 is TGTGCCAGCAGTACCGACAGGGTCGTCATATCCGAGCAGTACTTC. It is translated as CASSTDRVVISEQYF.

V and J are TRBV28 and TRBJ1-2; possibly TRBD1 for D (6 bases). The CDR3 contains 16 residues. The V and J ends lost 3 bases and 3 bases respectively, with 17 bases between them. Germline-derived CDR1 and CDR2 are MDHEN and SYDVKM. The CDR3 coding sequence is TGTGCCAGCAGTTTCCGGACAGACGGGGTCTACTATGGCTACACCTTC. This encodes CASSFRTDGVYYGYTF.

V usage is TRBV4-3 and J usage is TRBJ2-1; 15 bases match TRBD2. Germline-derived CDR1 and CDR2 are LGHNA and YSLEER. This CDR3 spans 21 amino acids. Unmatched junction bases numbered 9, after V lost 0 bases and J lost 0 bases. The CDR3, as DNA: TGCGCCAGCAGCCAAGAAAAGTGGACTAGCGGGAGGGCTAGCTCCTACAATGAGCAGTTCTTC. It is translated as CASSQEKWTSGRASSYNEQFF.

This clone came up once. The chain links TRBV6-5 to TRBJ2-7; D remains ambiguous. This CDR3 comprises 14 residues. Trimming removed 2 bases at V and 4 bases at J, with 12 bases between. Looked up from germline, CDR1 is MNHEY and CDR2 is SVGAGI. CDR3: CASSYVRSRYEQYF. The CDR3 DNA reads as TGTGCCAGCAGTTACGTCCGATCCCGGTACGAGCAGTACTTC.

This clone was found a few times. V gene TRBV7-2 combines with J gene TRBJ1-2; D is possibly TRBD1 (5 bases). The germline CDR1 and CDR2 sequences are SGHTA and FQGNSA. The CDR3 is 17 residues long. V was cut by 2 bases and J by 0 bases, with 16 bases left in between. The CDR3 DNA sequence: TGTGCCAGCAGCTTAATGGGGGGGACTTGGTCTAACTATGGCTACACCTTC. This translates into CASSLMGGTWSNYGYTF. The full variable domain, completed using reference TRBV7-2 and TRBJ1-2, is GAGVSQSPSNKVTEKGKDVELRCDPISGHTALYWYRQSLGQGLEFLIYFQGNSAPDKSGLPSDRFSAERTGGSVSTLTIQRTQQEDSAVYLCASSLMGGTWSNYGYTFGSGTRLTVV.

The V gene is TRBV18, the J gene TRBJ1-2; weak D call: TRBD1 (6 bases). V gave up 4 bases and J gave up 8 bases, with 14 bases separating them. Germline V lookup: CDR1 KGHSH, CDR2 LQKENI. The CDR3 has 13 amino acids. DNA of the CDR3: TGTGCCAGCTCACTAGCCGGGACAAACGGCTACACCTTC. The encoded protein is CASSLAGTNGYTF.

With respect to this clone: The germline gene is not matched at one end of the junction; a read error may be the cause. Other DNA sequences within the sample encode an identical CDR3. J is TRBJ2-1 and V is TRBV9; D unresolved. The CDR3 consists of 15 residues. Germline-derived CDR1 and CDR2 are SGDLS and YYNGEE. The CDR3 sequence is CASSLDPGSYNEQFF. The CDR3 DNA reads TGTGCCAGCAGCCTCGACCCCGGATCCTACAATGAGCAATTCTTC.

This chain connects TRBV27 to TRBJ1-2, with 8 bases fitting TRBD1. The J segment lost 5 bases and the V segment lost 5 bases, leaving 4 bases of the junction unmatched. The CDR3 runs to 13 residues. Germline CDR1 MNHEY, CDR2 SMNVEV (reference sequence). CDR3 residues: CASSTTGEYGYTF. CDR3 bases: TGTGCCAGCAGTACGACAGGGGAGTATGGCTACACCTTC.